The 7 T cell receptor beta chains below come from one sample, sequenced in a study of CD8+CD57+ T cells in acquired aplastic anemia. The template used for profiling TCR beta VDJ and CDR3 was genomic DNA. A single record per CDR3 protein comes from TCRdb applying MiXCR to the reads. The table shows around 140,000 distinct CDR3 sequences, with around two fifths occurring only once. The sample comprised sorted CD4+, CD8+, or CD8+CD57+ T cells (not recorded which) from PBMCs. The source is a human donor in good health, serving as a control.

The sample holds one count of this clonotype. The V and J genes are TRBV2 and TRBJ1-2; the match to TRBD1 covers 8 bases. Per germline, CDR1 SNHLY and CDR2 FYNNEI. The CDR3 extends over 13 amino acids. V lost 9 bases and J lost 5; bases outside the gene matches: 8. The CDR3 protein is CARTGTGTYGYTF. In nucleotides, the CDR3 is TGTGCCAGAACCGGGACAGGCACATATGGCTACACCTTC.

This chain uses TRBV24-1 with TRBJ1-1; D is unresolved. This CDR3 is 13 amino acids long. Germline assignment: CDR1 KGHDR and CDR2 SFDVKD. Trimming cost V 8 bases and J 1 base, with 10 bases left between them. CDR3 loop: CATKAEQNTEAFF. The CDR3 region has the DNA TGTGCCACCAAGGCTGAACAGAACACTGAAGCTTTCTTT.

This clonotype was counted a few times. The V call is TRBV30, the J call TRBJ1-1, with D tentatively TRBD1 (5 bases). From germline, CDR1 is GTSNPN and CDR2 SVGIG (reference sequence). V lost 2 bases and J lost 3, with 16 bases in between. CDR3 length: 15 amino acids. The CDR3 region has the DNA TGTGCCTGGAGTTTTAGGGGCTTAGGGTACACTGAAGCTTTCTTT. Its translation: CAWSFRGLGYTEAFF.

The chain links TRBV27 to TRBJ1-1; D gene ambiguous. The CDR3 is 15 residues long. V was trimmed by 6 bases and J by 1 base, leaving 15 bases between them. From germline, CDR1 is MNHEY and CDR2 SMNVEV (reference sequence). CDR3 residues: CASSPRLASNTEAFF. In nucleotides, the CDR3 is TGTGCCAGCAGCCCAAGATTGGCCTCGAACACTGAAGCTTTCTTT.

In this sample, this clonotype turned up once. This chain uses TRBV29-1 with TRBJ2-5, with 8 nucleotides matching TRBD1. Germline trimming cut 2 bases from V and 5 bases from J; bases unmatched to any gene: 10. The CDR3 totals 15 residues. CDR1 is SQVTM and CDR2 is ANQGSEA in the germline V gene. CDR3 bases: TGCAGCGTTGAACTTTTTGGCAGGGGGCTCGAGACCCAGTACTTC. The encoded protein is CSVELFGRGLETQYF.

Many counts were recorded for this clonotype. The rearrangement links TRBV20-1 to TRBJ1-1; D perhaps matches TRBD1 (6 bases). The CDR3 is 14 amino acids. Germline lookup yields CDR1 DFQATT and CDR2 SNEGSKA (reference sequence). Between the trimmed V and J ends, which lost 3 bases and 1 base, there was a span of 12 bases. CDR3 residues: CSASSGGWNTEAFF. CDR3 sequence (DNA): TGCAGTGCTAGCTCGGGGGGCTGGAACACTGAAGCTTTCTTT.

A word on this clonotype: A much larger clone lies a single base off, so this may be a read error. The conserved phenylalanine or tryptophan is not found at the CDR3 terminus, so this likely reflects a read error. The chain couples TRBV7-9 to TRBJ1-1; D unresolved. Trimming cost V 3 bases and J 3 bases, with 11 bases left between them. This CDR3 has 14 amino acids. Per germline, CDR1 SEHNR and CDR2 FQNEAQ (reference sequence). The CDR3 is CASSFYRKDTEAFL. CDR3 nucleotide sequence: TGTGCCAGCAGCTTCTACCGAAAAGACACTGAAGCTTTCCTT.